A single T cell receptor (beta chain) is shown here with its context. Treatment: preoperative locoregional IRX-2 cytokine immunotherapy. Patients received preoperative, locoregional IRX-2 cytokine immunotherapy in a phase Ib study. Germline CDR1 and CDR2: MNHGY and SAAAGT. CDR3 size: 16 residues. The germline V and J ends were trimmed by 5 bases and 2 bases, with 16 bases remaining between them. This table comes from immunoSEQ multiplex PCR, and its TCRdb copy is limited to in-frame clones, with some not included. The repertoire has thousands of clones, more than 70% of them found once; the top ten carry over 15%. The data stem from a study of preoperative IRX-2 immunotherapy in early breast cancer.

V and J are TRBV6-8 and TRBJ2-4, with D perhaps matching TRBD1 (6 bases). Sequencing used tumor tissue, obtained after IRX-2 immunotherapy. The TCR sequence derives from a human donor with breast cancer. The CDR3 protein is CASSDINRDPKNIQYF. Written as DNA, the CDR3 is TGTGCCAGCAGTGACATCAACAGGGATCCCAAAAACATTCAGTACTTC.